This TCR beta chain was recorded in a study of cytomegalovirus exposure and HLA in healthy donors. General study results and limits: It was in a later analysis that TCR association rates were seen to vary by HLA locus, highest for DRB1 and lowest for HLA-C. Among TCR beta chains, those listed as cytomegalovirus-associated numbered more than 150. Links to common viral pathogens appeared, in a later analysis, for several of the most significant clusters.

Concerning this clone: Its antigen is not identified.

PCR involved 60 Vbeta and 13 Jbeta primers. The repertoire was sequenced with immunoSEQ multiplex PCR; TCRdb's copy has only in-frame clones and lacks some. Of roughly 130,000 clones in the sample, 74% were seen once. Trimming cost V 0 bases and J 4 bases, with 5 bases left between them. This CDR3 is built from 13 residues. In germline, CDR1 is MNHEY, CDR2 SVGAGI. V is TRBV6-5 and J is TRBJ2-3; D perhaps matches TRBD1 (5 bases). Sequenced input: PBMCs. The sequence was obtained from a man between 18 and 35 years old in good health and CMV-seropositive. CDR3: CASSYSGADTQYF. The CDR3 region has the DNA TGTGCCAGCAGTTACTCAGGGGCAGATACGCAGTATTTT.